These 7 T cell receptor beta chains share one sample of origin, sequenced in a study of cytomegalovirus exposure and HLA in healthy donors. The PCR contained 60 Vbeta and 13 Jbeta primers. Clones were read by immunoSEQ multiplex PCR, and TCRdb kept only the in-frame ones, dropping some. The top ten clones hold about 7% of a sample with around 130,000 clones, 75% to 90% of them seen once. The sequenced sample consisted of PBMCs. The receptors derive from a woman in her 30s in good health and CMV-seropositive.

This clone came up once. CDR3 amino acids: CASSKFGQGGAFF. CDR3 in DNA: TGCGCCAGCAGCAAGTTCGGACAGGGCGGGGCTTTCTTT. The chain carries TRBV5-1 and TRBJ1-1, with 8 bases matching TRBD1. V lost 4 bases, J lost 11 bases, and 10 bases stayed unmatched. The CDR3 consists of 13 residues. Germline CDR1 and CDR2: SGHRS and YFSETQ.

The chain combines TRBV4-1 with TRBJ2-3; 12 positions agree with TRBD2. This CDR3 is 17 amino acids long. V dropped 0 bases and J dropped 4; count of bases not matched to a gene: 5. Germline V gene sequence: CDR1 MGHRA, CDR2 YSYEKL. This CDR3 is CASSQEPGLAGPDTQYF. For the CDR3, the DNA is TGCGCCAGCAGCCAAGAACCTGGACTAGCGGGACCAGATACGCAGTATTTT.

This chain links TRBV30 with TRBJ1-4; D gene uncertain. The germline CDR1 and CDR2 sequences are GTSNPN and SVGIG (reference sequence). Between the trimmed V and J ends, which lost 2 bases and 5 bases, there was a span of 9 bases. The CDR3 has 13 amino acids. The CDR3 is CAWSLGLNEKLFF. CDR3 nucleotides: TGTGCCTGGAGTCTGGGCTTAAATGAAAAACTGTTTTTT.

The CDR3 here is CASSPGLQAGNTIYF. The CDR3 bases are TGCGCCAGCAGCCCCGGTCTCCAGGCGGGAAACACCATATATTTT. This chain joins TRBV5-1 and TRBJ1-3; D gene uncertain. Germline V gene sequence: CDR1 SGHRS, CDR2 YFSETQ. V was clipped by 4 bases and J by 4 bases, with 15 bases between them. This CDR3 has 15 amino acids.

This clone has a single count. CDR3 nucleotide sequence: TGTGCCAGCAGCTTAGCGGGAGGAGGGGGGAATGAGCAGTTCTTC. It codes for CASSLAGGGGNEQFF. J is TRBJ2-1 and V is TRBV27; 10 bases are a match to TRBD2. The V and J ends lost 6 bases and 7 bases, in that order; junction bases with no gene match: 9. Germline lookup yields CDR1 MNHEY and CDR2 SMNVEV (reference sequence). The CDR3 has 15 amino acids.

V gene TRBV11-2 combines with J gene TRBJ2-5; no firm D call. The J call is uncertain, as TRBJ2-7 better fits the DNA end. CDR1 and CDR2 from the germline V gene are SGHAT and FQNNGV. This CDR3 is 15 amino acids long. The CDR3 nucleotides read TGTGCCAGCAGCTCCCTCGGTGCCGTTGCCCGCGAGCAGTACTTC. Amino acids: CASSSLGAVAREQYF.

The chain is built from TRBV2 and TRBJ1-6; D unclear. CDR1 and CDR2 (germline): SNHLY, FYNNEI. Trimming removed 0 bases at V and 7 bases at J, with 10 bases between. The CDR3 length is 15 residues. The CDR3 region has the DNA TGTGCCAGCAGTGAAGCAGACACCCTAAATTCACCCCTCCACTTT. Its translation: CASSEADTLNSPLHF. Together with reference TRBV2 and TRBJ1-6, the CDR3 gives the full variable domain: EPEVTQTPSHQVTQMGQEVILRCVPISNHLYFYWYRQILGQKVEFLVSFYNNEISEKSEIFDDQFSVERPDGSNFTLKIRSTKLEDSAMYFCASSEADTLNSPLHFGNGTRLTVT.